This T cell receptor beta chain is from a study of response to subunit inactivated influenza vaccine. Broader study findings: Few new T cells, the authors suggested, are recruited by each seasonal influenza vaccination.

This clonotype came up a few times. Its antigen is as yet unknown. J lost 4 bases, V lost 4 bases, and 8 bases had no gene match. This CDR3 region has 16 residues. The germline gives CDR1 SGHDN, CDR2 FVKESK. TCRdb re-called the RT-PCR reads with MiXCR, one entry per CDR3 protein. The sample includes 150,000 to 200,000 distinct CDR3 sequences, approximately 11% of them seen just once. Sequenced here: non-naive T cells sorted from PBMCs, sampled more than 35 days after vaccination. The clonotype comes from a man aged 45-65 years who received an inactivated influenza vaccine. The chain joins TRBV14 to TRBJ2-1; 9 bases line up with TRBD2. CDR3 sequence (DNA): TGTGCCAGCAGCCCGGGACTAGCTTTTGTTTACAATGAGCAGTTCTTC. The encoded protein is CASSPGLAFVYNEQFF.